The text below deals with one TCR beta chain. This sample stems from a study of technical replicates of blood from four donors. V was shortened by 5 bases and J by 2 bases, with 6 bases between the two germline ends. Germline V CDR1 and CDR2: KGHSH, LQKENI. The CDR3 contains 12 residues. TCRdb keeps only in-frame clones here, not all; method: immunoSEQ multiplex PCR. There are some 93,000 clones in the sample; approximately 95% occur only once, and roughly 0.28% lies in the top ten. The sequencing input was T cells isolated from PBMCs. The chain is built from TRBV18 and TRBJ1-1; possibly TRBD1 for D (6 bases). This sequence was found in a human donor in good health. The CDR3 coding sequence is TGTGCCAGCTCAGGGACAAACACTGAAGCTTTCTTT. Translation: CASSGTNTEAFF.